The 2 T cell receptor beta chains below all came from one sample that was sequenced in a study of metastatic and nonmetastatic thyroid tumors. Patients had received no treatment of any kind before thyroid surgery. TCRdb re-clonotyped the PCR reads through MiXCR. In the table there are about 56,000 clones, almost 30% of which are singletons. The sequenced sample consisted of blood. These receptors originate from a female donor with papillary thyroid cancer or a benign thyroid nodule (not recorded which). Some clones in this sample may be carry-over from other donors' samples.

This clone was recorded many times. V and J are TRBV10-2 and TRBJ2-7, with D unclear. Germline V lookup: CDR1 WSHSY, CDR2 SAAADI. The CDR3 loop spans 12 amino acids. The V end was cut by 7 bases, the J end by 1 base, with 8 bases between. The DNA for the CDR3 is TGCGCCAGCACCACCGGTTCCTACGAGCAGTACTTC. It translates to CASTTGSYEQYF.

CDR3 nucleotide sequence: TGTGCCAGCAGCCAAGGTTCTAAGTGGTACTTC. This translates into CASSQGSKWYF. This chain links TRBV3-1 with TRBJ2-7; D unresolved. Trimming removed 1 base from V and 12 bases from J, with 10 bases in between. The CDR3 consists of 11 residues. Germline CDR1 reads LGHDT; CDR2 reads YNNKEL (reference sequence).